The 12 T cell receptor beta chains listed next were all sequenced from one sample in a study of identical twins. TCRdb itself ran the 5' RACE reads through MiXCR, one entry per CDR3 protein. The table lists some 1,700,000 distinct CDR3 sequences, under 35% of them singletons. Sequencing was carried out using cord blood. These receptors originate from a newborn girl in good health.

The rearrangement links TRBV7-8 to TRBJ1-6; D gene ambiguous. Germline V CDR1 and CDR2: SGHVS, FQNEAQ. This CDR3 comprises 13 residues. V lost 5 bases, J lost 10 bases, and 12 bases lay in between. DNA of the CDR3: TGTGCCAGCAGCCCCATCTCGCGATCACCCCTCCACTTT. It codes for CASSPISRSPLHF.

The J gene is TRBJ1-2, the V gene TRBV12-3 or TRBV12-4; unclear D gene. The CDR3 sequence is 16 residues long. Between the trimmed V and J ends, which lost 5 bases and 3 bases, there was a span of 19 bases. The CDR3 here is CASSRLPGQAYYGYTF. CDR3 bases: TGTGCCAGCAGTCGTCTCCCCGGGCAGGCCTACTATGGCTACACCTTC.

On this clonotype: The CDR3 does not end in the conserved phenylalanine or tryptophan, so this is likely a read error. The J gene is TRBJ1-2, the V gene TRBV27; TRBD1 is a possible D gene (5 bases). The CDR3 has 14 amino acids. Looked up from germline, CDR1 is MNHEY and CDR2 is SMNVEV (reference sequence). The V end lost 0 bases, the J end lost 0 bases, and 5 bases lay between the germline ends. The CDR3: CASSLSGANYGYTV. The CDR3 DNA follows: TGTGCCAGCAGTTTATCGGGGGCTAACTATGGCTACACCGTC.

This clonotype was seen a few times. The chain uses TRBV28 and TRBJ2-4; no clear D. Trimming removed 2 bases from V and 0 bases from J, with 17 bases in between. This CDR3 has 18 amino acids. The V gene's germline CDR1 is MDHEN and CDR2 SYDVKM. The DNA for the CDR3 is TGTGCCAGCAGTTTAATTTCGCGTCAGACTCTAGCCAAAAACATTCAGTACTTC. Its protein is CASSLISRQTLAKNIQYF.

The chain joins TRBV18 to TRBJ1-4; no clear D gene. V gave up 3 bases and J gave up 5 bases, with 10 bases separating them. Per the germline V gene, CDR1 is KGHSH and CDR2 is LQKENI. The CDR3 has 14 residues. The CDR3 nucleotides read TGTGCCAGCTCACCGGCCCCAGTAAATGAAAAACTGTTTTTT. Encoded protein: CASSPAPVNEKLFF.

In DNA, the CDR3 is TGTGCCAGCAGCGTAGGATTAAGGGAGTTTGGATACGAGCAGTACTTC. Protein sequence: CASSVGLREFGYEQYF. The V and J genes are TRBV9 and TRBJ2-7; a weak D match, TRBD2 (5 bases). The germline V gene has CDR1 SGDLS and CDR2 YYNGEE. The CDR3 spans 16 residues. V lost 0 bases to trimming and J lost 4 bases, with 17 bases between them.

The CDR3 loop is CASRRQGDEKLFF. Here the CDR3 DNA reads TGTGCCAGCAGGAGACAGGGGGATGAAAAACTGTTTTTT. The V and J genes are TRBV28 and TRBJ1-4; TRBD1 matches at 9 bases. CDR3 length equals 13 residues. CDR1 is MDHEN and CDR2 is SYDVKM in the germline V gene. J gave up 6 bases and V 6 bases, and 2 bases lay outside the gene matches.

With respect to this clonotype: An end of the junction does not agree with germline; a read error may underlie this. The chain recombines TRBV29-1 with TRBJ2-3; 9 positions match TRBD2. The germline gives CDR1 SQVTM, CDR2 ANQGSEA. This CDR3 is 18 amino acids long. The CDR3 loop reads CGVDFWLAGRTNTDTQYF. The CDR3 nucleotides are TGCGGCGTTGATTTTTGGCTAGCGGGGAGGACGAACACAGATACGCAGTATTTT.

For this clonotype: Just one base apart from a much larger clone, this may be a read error. The rearrangement uses TRBV9 and TRBJ2-4; D tentatively reads TRBD1 or TRBD2 (5 bases each). The CDR3 contains 14 residues. Between the trimmed V and J ends, which lost 2 bases and 7 bases, there was a span of 13 bases. The germline V gene encodes CDR1 SGDLS and CDR2 YYNGEE. CDR3 DNA sequence: TGTGCCAGCAGCGTCGGGGCAGGGAAGAACATTCAGTACTTC. This codes for CASSVGAGKNIQYF.

This clonotype was observed a handful of times. The chain links TRBV3-1 to TRBJ2-3; D call uncertain. The CDR3 is made up of 13 amino acids. V lost 2 bases and J lost 4, with 7 bases in between. Germline loops: CDR1 LGHDT, CDR2 YNNKEL (reference sequence). The DNA for the CDR3 is TGTGCCAGCAGCCAAATTGGACCAGATACGCAGTATTTT. Protein: CASSQIGPDTQYF.

CDR3 nucleotide sequence: TGTGCCAGCAGCTTATGGCAGGGAGGAGTGAACACTGAAGCTTTCTTT. Translated, it gives CASSLWQGGVNTEAFF. The rearrangement uses TRBV7-8 and TRBJ1-1, with a possible D match to TRBD1 (5 bases). CDR1 and CDR2 (germline): SGHVS, FQNEAQ. Between the trimmed V and J ends, which lost 2 bases and 0 bases, there was a span of 13 bases. The CDR3 runs to 16 residues.

The chain carries TRBV29-1 and TRBJ2-7; D call uncertain. V lost 4 bases to trimming and J lost 7 bases, with 17 bases between them. Germline CDR1 is SQVTM and CDR2 is ANQGSEA. This CDR3 contains 13 residues. The CDR3 is CSVAPVTYNEQYF. The CDR3 DNA reads TGCAGCGTTGCCCCGGTGACTTACAATGAGCAGTACTTC.